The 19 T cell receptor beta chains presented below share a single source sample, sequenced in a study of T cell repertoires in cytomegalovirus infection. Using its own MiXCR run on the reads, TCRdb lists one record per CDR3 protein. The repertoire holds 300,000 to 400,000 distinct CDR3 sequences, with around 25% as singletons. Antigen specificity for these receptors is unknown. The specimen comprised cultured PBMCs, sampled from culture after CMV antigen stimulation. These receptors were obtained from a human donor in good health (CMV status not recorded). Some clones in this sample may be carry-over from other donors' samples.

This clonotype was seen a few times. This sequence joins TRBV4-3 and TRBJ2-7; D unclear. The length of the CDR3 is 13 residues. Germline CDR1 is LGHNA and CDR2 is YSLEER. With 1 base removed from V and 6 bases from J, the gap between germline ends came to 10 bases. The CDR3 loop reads CASSQARGTEQYF. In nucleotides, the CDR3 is TGCGCCAGCAGCCAAGCCCGCGGAACCGAGCAGTACTTC.

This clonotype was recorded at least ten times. CDR3 region: CASSQAGASSYEQYV. The CDR3 region has the DNA TGCGCCAGCAGCCAAGCCGGGGCCAGCTCCTACGAGCAGTACGTC. The chain couples TRBV4-1 to TRBJ2-7; D tentatively reads TRBD1 or TRBD2 (5 bases each). The CDR3 spans 15 residues. Deletions cut 1 base from V and 0 bases from J, with 10 bases between. Looked up from germline, CDR1 is MGHRA and CDR2 is YSYEKL.

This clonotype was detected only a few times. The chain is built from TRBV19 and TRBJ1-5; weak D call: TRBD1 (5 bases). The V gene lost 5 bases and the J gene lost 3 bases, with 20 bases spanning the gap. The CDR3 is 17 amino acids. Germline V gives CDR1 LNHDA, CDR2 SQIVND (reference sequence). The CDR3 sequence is CASSETGTGRNNQPQHF. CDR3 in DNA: TGTGCCAGTAGTGAAACCGGGACGGGGAGGAACAATCAGCCCCAGCATTTT.

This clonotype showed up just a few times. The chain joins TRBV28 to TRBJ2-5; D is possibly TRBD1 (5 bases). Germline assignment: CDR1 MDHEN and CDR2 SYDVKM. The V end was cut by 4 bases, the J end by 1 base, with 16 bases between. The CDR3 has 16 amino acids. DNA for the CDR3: TGTGCCAGCAGTTCCATCCCCACAGGCATCCAAGAGACCCAGTACTTC. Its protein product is CASSSIPTGIQETQYF.

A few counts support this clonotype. The CDR3 sequence is CASSLVLSGRNQPQHF. The CDR3, as DNA: TGTGCCAGCAGTTTAGTGTTGTCCGGGAGAAATCAGCCCCAGCATTTT. This rearrangement joins TRBV12-3 or TRBV12-4 to TRBJ1-5; no definite D call. The CDR3 length is 16 residues. Trimming left V 1 base short and J 4 bases short, with 14 bases between.

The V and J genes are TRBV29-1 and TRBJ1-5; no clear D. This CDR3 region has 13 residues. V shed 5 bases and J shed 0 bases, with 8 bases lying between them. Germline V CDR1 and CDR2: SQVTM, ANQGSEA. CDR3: CSVKTDSNQPQHF. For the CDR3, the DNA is TGCAGCGTTAAAACAGATAGCAATCAGCCCCAGCATTTT.

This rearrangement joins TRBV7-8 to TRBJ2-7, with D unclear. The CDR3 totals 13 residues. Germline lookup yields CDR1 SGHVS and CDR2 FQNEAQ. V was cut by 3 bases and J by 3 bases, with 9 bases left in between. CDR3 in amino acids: CASSFMDGYEQYV. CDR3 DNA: TGTGCCAGCAGCTTCATGGACGGCTACGAGCAGTACGTC.

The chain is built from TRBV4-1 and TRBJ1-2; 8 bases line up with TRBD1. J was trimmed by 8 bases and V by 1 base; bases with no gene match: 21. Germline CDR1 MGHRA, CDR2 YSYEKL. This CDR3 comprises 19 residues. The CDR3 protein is CASSQGPGGAGVGFLGYTF. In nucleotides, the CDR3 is TGCGCCAGCAGCCAAGGCCCAGGGGGCGCTGGGGTTGGGTTCTTGGGCTACACCTTC.

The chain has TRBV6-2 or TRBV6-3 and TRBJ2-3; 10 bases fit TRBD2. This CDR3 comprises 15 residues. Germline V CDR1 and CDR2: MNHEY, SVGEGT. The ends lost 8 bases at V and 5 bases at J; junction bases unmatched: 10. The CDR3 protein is CASGSPGLAIDTQYF. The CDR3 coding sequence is TGTGCCAGCGGGAGTCCGGGACTAGCGATAGATACGCAGTATTTT.

CDR3 sequence: CASSTPGQGIHEQFF. The DNA of the CDR3 is TGTGCCAGCAGTACCCCGGGACAGGGGATCCATGAGCAGTTCTTC. V is TRBV27 and J is TRBJ2-1; 10 positions match TRBD1. The CDR3 contains 15 residues. Germline V gene data show CDR1 as MNHEY and CDR2 as SMNVEV (reference sequence). Trimming removed 5 bases from V and 8 bases from J; junction bases left unmatched: 9.

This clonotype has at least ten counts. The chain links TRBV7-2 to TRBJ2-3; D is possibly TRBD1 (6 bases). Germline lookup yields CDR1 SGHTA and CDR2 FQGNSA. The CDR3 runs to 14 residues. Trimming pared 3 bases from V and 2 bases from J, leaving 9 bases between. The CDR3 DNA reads TGTGCCAGCAGCTTGGGGGCCTTCACAGATACGCAGTATTTT. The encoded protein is CASSLGAFTDTQYF.

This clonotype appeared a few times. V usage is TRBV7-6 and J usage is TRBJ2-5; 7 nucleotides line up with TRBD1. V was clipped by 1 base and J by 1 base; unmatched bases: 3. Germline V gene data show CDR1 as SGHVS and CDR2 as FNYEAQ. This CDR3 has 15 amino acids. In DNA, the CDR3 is TGTGCCAGCAGCTTAGGAGGACAGGCCCAAGAGACCCAGTACTTC. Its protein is CASSLGGQAQETQYF.

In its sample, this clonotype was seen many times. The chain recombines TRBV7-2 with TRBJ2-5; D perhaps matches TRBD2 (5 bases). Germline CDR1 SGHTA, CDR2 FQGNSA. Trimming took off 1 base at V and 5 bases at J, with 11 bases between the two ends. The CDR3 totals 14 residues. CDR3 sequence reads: CASSLGGGGETQYF. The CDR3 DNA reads TGTGCCAGCAGCTTAGGAGGAGGTGGGGAGACCCAGTACTTC.

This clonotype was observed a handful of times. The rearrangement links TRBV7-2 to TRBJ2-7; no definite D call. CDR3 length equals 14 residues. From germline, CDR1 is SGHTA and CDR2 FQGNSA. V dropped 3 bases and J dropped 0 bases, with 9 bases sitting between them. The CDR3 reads CASSFDSSSYEQYF. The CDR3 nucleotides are TGTGCCAGCAGCTTTGACTCCAGCTCCTACGAGCAGTACTTC.

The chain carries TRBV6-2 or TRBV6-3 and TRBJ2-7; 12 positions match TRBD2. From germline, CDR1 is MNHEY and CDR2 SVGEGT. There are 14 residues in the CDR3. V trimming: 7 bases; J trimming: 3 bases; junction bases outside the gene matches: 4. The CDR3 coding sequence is TGTGCCAGCAAGACTAGCGGGAGAAACTACGAGCAGTACGTC. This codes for CASKTSGRNYEQYV.

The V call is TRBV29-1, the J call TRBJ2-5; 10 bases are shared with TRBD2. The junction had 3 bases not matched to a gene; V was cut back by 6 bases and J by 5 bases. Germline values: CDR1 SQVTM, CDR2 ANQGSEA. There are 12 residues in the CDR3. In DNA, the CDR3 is TGCAGCGTGCTAGCGGGAGCGGAGACCCAGTACTTC. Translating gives CSVLAGAETQYF. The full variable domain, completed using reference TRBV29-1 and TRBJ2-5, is SAVISQKPSRDICQRGTSLTIQCQVDSQVTMMFWYRQQPGQSLTLIATANQGSEATYESGFVIDKFPISRPNLTFSTLTVSNMSPEDSSIYLCSVLAGAETQYFGPGTRLLVL.

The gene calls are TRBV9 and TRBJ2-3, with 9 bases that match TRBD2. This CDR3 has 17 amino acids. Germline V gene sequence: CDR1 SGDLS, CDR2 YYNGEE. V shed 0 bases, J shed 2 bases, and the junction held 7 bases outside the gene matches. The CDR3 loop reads CASSVAGSGRNTDTQYF. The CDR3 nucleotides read TGTGCCAGCAGCGTAGCTGGTAGCGGGAGAAACACAGATACGCAGTATTTT.

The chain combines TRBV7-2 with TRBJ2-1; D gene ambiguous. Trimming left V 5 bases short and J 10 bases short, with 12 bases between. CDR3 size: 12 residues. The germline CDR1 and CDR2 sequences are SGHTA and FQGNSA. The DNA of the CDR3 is TGTGCCAGCAGCGTCTGGACCCGCGAGCAGTTCTTC. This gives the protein CASSVWTREQFF.

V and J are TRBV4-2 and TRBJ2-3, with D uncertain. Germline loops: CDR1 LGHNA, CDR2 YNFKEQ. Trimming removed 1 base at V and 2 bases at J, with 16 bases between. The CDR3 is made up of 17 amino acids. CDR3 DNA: TGTGCCAGCAGCCAAGGGTGGCTACCACCACTCACAGATACGCAGTATTTT. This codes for CASSQGWLPPLTDTQYF.